This T cell receptor beta chain was captured in a study of technical replicates of blood from a few donors. This clone was picked up one time. Trimming removed 7 bases at V and 0 bases at J, with 10 bases between. The CDR3 extends over 14 amino acids. The germline V gene encodes CDR1 MNHNS and CDR2 SASEGT. TCRdb keeps only in-frame clones here, not all; method: immunoSEQ multiplex PCR. The sample consists of about 81,000 clones, about 94% of them appearing once. The chain joins TRBV6-1 to TRBJ1-3; D is perhaps TRBD1 (5 bases). Sequencing input: T cells isolated from PBMCs. The receptor was isolated from a human donor in good health. The CDR3 coding sequence is TGTGCCAGCAATTTAGACAGCTCTGGAAACACCATATATTTT. This encodes CASNLDSSGNTIYF.